This T cell receptor beta chain comes out of a study of Ad26.COV2.S vaccination and SARS-CoV-2 variants. Findings and caveats of the study: In TCR breadth and depth analyses, total T cell responses may have been underestimated. Spike-specific responses of CD8+ and CD4+ T cells were reported to display substantial breadth after vaccination.

As for this clone: Its antigen is unidentified.

This CDR3 comprises 16 residues. Germline lookup yields CDR1 MNHEY and CDR2 SMNVEV (reference sequence). V gave up 4 bases and J gave up 3 bases; unmatched junction bases: 4. The repertoire was sequenced with immunoSEQ multiplex PCR; TCRdb's copy has only in-frame clones and lacks some. This sample has approximately 97,000 clones, with around three quarters found just once. The source of this sequence is a human donor who had recovered from COVID-19. The rearrangement joins TRBV27 to TRBJ2-3; 13 bases are shared with TRBD2. The sample here was peripheral blood, taken after recovery from COVID-19. The CDR3 spells CASSSLAGGRTDTQYF. DNA of the CDR3: TGTGCCAGCAGTTCACTAGCGGGGGGGCGGACAGATACGCAGTATTTT.